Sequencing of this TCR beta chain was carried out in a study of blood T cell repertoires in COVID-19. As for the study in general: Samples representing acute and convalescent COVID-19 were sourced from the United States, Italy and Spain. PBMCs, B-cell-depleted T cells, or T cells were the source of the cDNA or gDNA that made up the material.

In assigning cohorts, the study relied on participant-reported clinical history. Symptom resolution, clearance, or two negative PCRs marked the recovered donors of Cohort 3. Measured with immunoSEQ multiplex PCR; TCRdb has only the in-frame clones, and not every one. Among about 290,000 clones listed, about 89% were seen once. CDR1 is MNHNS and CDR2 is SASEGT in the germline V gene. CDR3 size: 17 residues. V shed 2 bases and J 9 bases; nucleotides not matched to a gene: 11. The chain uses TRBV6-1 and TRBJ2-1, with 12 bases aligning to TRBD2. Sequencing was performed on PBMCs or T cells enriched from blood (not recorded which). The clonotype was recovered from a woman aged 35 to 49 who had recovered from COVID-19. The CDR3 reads CASSEYLAGGPLSEQFF. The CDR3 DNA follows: TGTGCCAGCAGTGAATACCTAGCGGGAGGGCCTCTCTCTGAGCAGTTCTTC.